This TCR beta chain comes out of a study of blood T cell repertoires in COVID-19. Study in general: From the United States, Italy and Spain came samples of acute and convalescent COVID-19. T cells, B-cell-depleted T cells, or PBMCs supplied cDNA or gDNA.

This CDR3 spans 15 amino acids. CDR1 is KGHDR and CDR2 is SFDVKD in the germline V gene. V lost 5 bases and J lost 0; bases outside the gene matches: 3. As handled by the study authors: The assay estimated nucleated cells by amplifying reference gene primers. Assay: immunoSEQ multiplex PCR; the TCRdb copy retains only in-frame clones and omits some. Clone size and V and J calls were adopted from that table, with D and trimming inferred from the DNA. The top ten hold approximately 5% of the sample, which has under 20,000 clones, about 90% seen once. The TCR comes from a human donor in a cohort sampled during active COVID-19. The sequenced sample was peripheral blood. The chain has TRBV24-1 and TRBJ2-5, with 9 nucleotides matching TRBD2. In DNA, the CDR3 is TGTGCCACCAGTGGAACTAGCGGGTACCAAGAGACCCAGTACTTC. As protein: CATSGTSGYQETQYF.